Sequencing of this T cell receptor (beta chain) was carried out in a study of cytomegalovirus exposure and HLA in healthy donors. About the study: Researchers found that under 90% of over 350 genotyped donors fell within the Caucasian-associated ancestry cluster.

Study-level findings and limits: Cytomegalovirus association was assigned to under 200 TCR beta chains. CMV serostatus was the sole immune exposure data available.

PCR primers comprised 60 Vbeta and 13 Jbeta primers. Sequencing was performed with immunoSEQ multiplex PCR; in TCRdb, only in-frame clones are kept and a portion is missing. The sample records some 130,000 clones, 60% to 75% being singletons. This clone was observed a few times. Its antigen remains unidentified. This receptor was identified in a human donor in good health. Sample: PBMCs.

CDR3 protein: CASSLDISEQFF. CDR3 nucleotide sequence: TGTGCCAGCAGCTTGGATATTAGTGAGCAGTTCTTC. The gene calls are TRBV5-4 and TRBJ2-1; no clear D. Trimming took 0 bases from V and 9 from J, leaving 7 bases between them. Germline V lookup: CDR1 SGHNT, CDR2 YYREEE (reference sequence). The CDR3 totals 12 residues.